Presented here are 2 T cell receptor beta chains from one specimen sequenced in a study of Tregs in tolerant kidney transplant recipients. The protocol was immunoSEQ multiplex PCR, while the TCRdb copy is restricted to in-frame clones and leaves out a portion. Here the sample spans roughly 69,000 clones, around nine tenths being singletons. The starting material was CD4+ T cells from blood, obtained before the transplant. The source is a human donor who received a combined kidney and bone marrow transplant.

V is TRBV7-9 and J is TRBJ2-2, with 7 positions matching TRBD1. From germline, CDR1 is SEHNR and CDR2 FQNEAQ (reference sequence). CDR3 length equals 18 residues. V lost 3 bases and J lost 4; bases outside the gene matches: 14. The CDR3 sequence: CASSFFWVDRAVTGELFF. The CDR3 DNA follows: TGTGCCAGCAGCTTTTTCTGGGTAGACAGGGCGGTCACCGGGGAGCTGTTTTTT. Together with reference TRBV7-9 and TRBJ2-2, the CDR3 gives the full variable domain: DTGVSQNPRHKITKRGQNVTFRCDPISEHNRLYWYRQTLGQGPEFLTYFQNEAQLEKSRLLSDRFSAERPKGSFSTLEIQRTEQGDSAMYLCASSFFWVDRAVTGELFFGEGSRLTVL.

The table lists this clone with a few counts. CDR3 protein: CASSRAAGQETQYF. The CDR3 nucleotides are TGTGCCAGCTCACGCGCGGCCGGCCAAGAGACCCAGTACTTC. The J gene is TRBJ2-5, the V gene TRBV18, with D unresolved. This CDR3 has 14 amino acids. The V gene's germline CDR1 is KGHSH and CDR2 LQKENI. Trimming pared 4 bases from V and 1 base from J, leaving 10 bases between.